Listed here are 27 T cell receptor beta chains from one sample, sequenced in a study of HIV-infected patients and healthy controls (dated by TCRdb to between 2014 and 2016). Whole blood was used without fractionating the cells, so the repertoire represented all peripheral T cells without sorting. The method behind the library was 5' RACE. Sequencing took place on an Illumina MiSeq. SuperScript III was used to reverse transcribe 500 ng RNA with primers targeting the alpha and beta constant regions. Separate alpha and beta chain libraries were generated by chain-specific third strand synthesis with multiplexing indices. TCRdb cleaned the public reads at Q25 with fastp, built clones with MiXCR and kept in-frame beta chains. Rows matching on CDR3 protein sequence are summarized as one entry with the most common DNA and genes. Within this sample are tens of thousands of distinct CDR3 sequences, with about 8.5% of them counted one time only. Of the sample, 3.5% to 4.5% falls within the top ten clones.

The sample was blood. The receptor set was obtained from an adult in good health.

DNA of the CDR3: TGTGCCAGCGGACTAGCGGGGGTAGATACGCAGTATTTT. Translation: CASGLAGVDTQYF. The J gene is TRBJ2-3, the V gene TRBV3-1; 13 nucleotides match TRBD2. Germline V CDR1 and CDR2: LGHDT, YNNKEL (reference sequence). The ends lost 8 bases at V and 5 bases at J; junction bases unmatched: 1. This CDR3 comprises 13 residues.

This clonotype was counted many times. This sequence joins TRBV6-2 or TRBV6-3 and TRBJ1-1, with unresolved D. The CDR3 covers 14 residues. The ends were cut back, 2 bases at V and 1 base at J, with 8 bases in the middle. The germline gives CDR1 MNHEY, CDR2 SVGEGT. The DNA for the CDR3 is TGTGCCAGCAGTTACGACTACAGGAACACTGAAGCTTTCTTT. Translated: CASSYDYRNTEAFF.

This clonotype was observed at least ten times. The chain recombines TRBV28 with TRBJ2-3, with 9 bases lining up with TRBD2. V lost 1 base, J lost 0 bases, and 5 bases stayed unmatched. CDR1 and CDR2 from the germline V gene are MDHEN and SYDVKM. The CDR3 spans 17 residues. As DNA, the CDR3 is TGTGCCAGCAGTTTATTATCGCGGGGGGGCAGCACAGATACGCAGTATTTT. Translation: CASSLLSRGGSTDTQYF.

By sample fraction, this clonotype is medium-sized. The chain uses TRBV3-1 and TRBJ1-3; 9 nucleotides line up with TRBD1. V lost 2 bases and J lost 1; bases outside the gene matches: 3. CDR3 size: 16 residues. From germline, CDR1 is LGHDT and CDR2 YNNKEL (reference sequence). DNA for the CDR3: TGTGCCAGCAGCCAACGGACAGGGGTATCTGGAAACACCATATATTTT. It yields the protein CASSQRTGVSGNTIYF. Full variable domain (remainder filled in from reference TRBV3-1 and TRBJ1-3): DTAVSQTPKYLVTQMGNDKSIKCEQNLGHDTMYWYKQDSKKFLKIMFSYNNKELIINETVPNRFSPKSPDKAHLNLHINSLELGDSAVYFCASSQRTGVSGNTIYFGEGSWLTVV.

This clonotype came up many times. The chain links TRBV5-1 to TRBJ1-2; tentatively, D is TRBD1 (6 bases). CDR3 size: 14 residues. Germline lookup yields CDR1 SGHRS and CDR2 YFSETQ. V lost 0 bases to trimming and J lost 6 bases, with 12 bases between them. The CDR3 DNA sequence: TGCGCCAGCAGCTTGGAAGGACAGCCAGATGGCTACACCTTC. This codes for CASSLEGQPDGYTF.

This sequence joins TRBV10-2 and TRBJ1-5, with a weak D call TRBD1 (5 bases). V was pared by 5 bases and J by 5 bases, with 13 bases between. The CDR3 has 14 residues. The germline gives CDR1 WSHSY, CDR2 SAAADI. The CDR3 DNA sequence: TGCGCCAGCAGTACGCGGGGGGGAGATCAGCCCCAGCATTTT. It encodes CASSTRGGDQPQHF.

This clonotype turned up a few times. The chain uses TRBV15 and TRBJ2-1; 10 positions match TRBD2. V was clipped by 1 base and J by 0 bases; unmatched bases: 0. Germline values: CDR1 LNHNV, CDR2 YYDKDF (reference sequence). The CDR3 covers 16 residues. The CDR3 here is CATSRASGGSYNEQFF. The CDR3 nucleotides are TGTGCCACCAGCAGAGCTAGCGGGGGCTCCTACAATGAGCAGTTCTTC.

This clonotype appeared many times. V gene TRBV5-4 combines with J gene TRBJ1-1; D unclear. The V gene lost 0 bases and the J gene lost 3 bases, with 6 bases spanning the gap. The CDR3 loop spans 13 amino acids. Germline V CDR1 and CDR2: SGHNT, YYREEE (reference sequence). DNA for the CDR3: TGTGCCAGCAGCTTGGTGAGGGACACTGAAGCTTTCTTT. Its protein is CASSLVRDTEAFF.

In its sample, this clonotype was seen many times. The rearrangement joins TRBV5-1 to TRBJ2-1, with 13 bases matching TRBD2. J gave up 8 bases and V 0 bases, and 8 bases lay outside the gene matches. The CDR3 loop spans 17 amino acids. Germline V CDR1 and CDR2: SGHRS, YFSETQ. CDR3 loop: CASSLGQLAGGLDEQFF. CDR3 in DNA: TGCGCCAGCAGCTTGGGACAACTAGCGGGGGGGCTCGATGAGCAGTTCTTC.

This clonotype has ten or more counts. The V gene is TRBV7-2, the J gene TRBJ2-5; 7 nucleotides line up with TRBD1. V shed 5 bases and J 2 bases; nucleotides not matched to a gene: 14. The CDR3 is 17 residues long. Looked up from germline, CDR1 is SGHTA and CDR2 is FQGNSA. The CDR3 loop is CASSLSLTGSGQETQYF. CDR3 nucleotide sequence: TGTGCCAGCAGCCTTAGCTTGACAGGGTCGGGTCAAGAGACCCAGTACTTC.

This clonotype was counted at least ten times. The V gene is TRBV7-9, the J gene TRBJ1-1; D not resolved. The CDR3 length is 15 residues. V lost 5 bases to trimming and J lost 1 base, with 14 bases between them. Germline V gene sequence: CDR1 SEHNR, CDR2 FQNEAQ (reference sequence). The CDR3 DNA reads TGTGCCAGCAGCCCCCGCCCCCTTGGGAACACTGAAGCTTTCTTT. Translated, it gives CASSPRPLGNTEAFF.

The genes are TRBV30 and TRBJ1-6; D remains ambiguous. Germline CDR1 is GTSNPN and CDR2 is SVGIG (reference sequence). Trimming pared 2 bases from V and 4 bases from J, leaving 9 bases between. The CDR3 spans 14 residues. The CDR3 DNA follows: TGTGCCTGGAGTAACGGACCGTATAATTCACCCCTCCACTTT. Amino acids: CAWSNGPYNSPLHF.

This clonotype was seen at least ten times. This chain links TRBV18 with TRBJ1-1; tentatively, D is TRBD1 (5 bases). Germline CDR1 is KGHSH and CDR2 is LQKENI. Trimming left V 2 bases short and J 3 bases short, with 13 bases between. The CDR3 extends over 15 amino acids. CDR3 DNA: TGTGCCAGCTCACCAGGGGGAAGACGAGACACTGAAGCTTTCTTT. Translated: CASSPGGRRDTEAFF.

This clonotype was detected many times. This rearrangement joins TRBV6-6 to TRBJ2-7; no clear D gene. Germline V gene lookup returns CDR1 MNHNY and CDR2 SVGAGI (reference sequence). This CDR3 contains 14 residues. With 7 bases removed from V and 2 bases from J, the gap between germline ends came to 15 bases. CDR3 residues: CASTTEVQAYEQYF. The CDR3 DNA follows: TGTGCCAGCACCACCGAGGTGCAGGCCTACGAGCAGTACTTC.

This clonotype has a count of ten or more. This chain joins TRBV19 and TRBJ1-5; TRBD1 might be the D (6 bases). The V gene's germline CDR1 is LNHDA and CDR2 SQIVND (reference sequence). V shed 6 bases and J shed 1 base, with 22 bases lying between them. This CDR3 has 18 residues. The CDR3 protein is CASRGGGAQAQSNQPQHF. The CDR3 DNA sequence: TGTGCCAGTAGAGGCGGGGGGGCGCAGGCCCAAAGCAATCAGCCCCAGCATTTT.

This clonotype was found many times. V gene TRBV18 combines with J gene TRBJ2-7; D might be TRBD1 (6 bases). The V gene lost 3 bases and the J gene lost 0 bases, with 12 bases spanning the gap. The CDR3 extends over 15 amino acids. Germline values: CDR1 KGHSH, CDR2 LQKENI. The CDR3 protein is CASSPGQLSSYEQYF. The CDR3 DNA reads as TGTGCCAGCTCACCTGGACAGCTGAGCTCCTACGAGCAGTACTTC.

The rearrangement joins TRBV3-1 to TRBJ1-4; the D is unclear. The V and J ends lost 0 bases and 0 bases respectively, with 14 bases between them. CDR3 length: 18 residues. The germline gives CDR1 LGHDT, CDR2 YNNKEL (reference sequence). The CDR3 coding sequence is TGTGCCAGCAGCCAAGAGTGGGCCGCGAAAACAACTAATGAAAAACTGTTTTTT. Its protein product is CASSQEWAAKTTNEKLFF.

The gene calls are TRBV2 and TRBJ2-7, with D tentatively TRBD2 (6 bases). Germline-derived CDR1 and CDR2 are SNHLY and FYNNEI. The length of the CDR3 is 12 residues. V lost 5 bases and J 2 bases, leaving 7 bases between the germline ends. CDR3 DNA sequence: TGTGCCAGCAGTTCGGGGGCCTACGAGCAGTACTTC. Encoded protein: CASSSGAYEQYF.

This chain joins TRBV18 and TRBJ1-5; 7 positions agree with TRBD1. CDR3 length equals 16 residues. V trimming: 3 bases; J trimming: 0 bases; junction bases outside the gene matches: 5. The V gene's germline CDR1 is KGHSH and CDR2 LQKENI. The CDR3 sequence is CASSPWDSYSNQPQHF. CDR3 coding DNA: TGTGCCAGCTCACCGTGGGACAGTTATAGCAATCAGCCCCAGCATTTT.

This clonotype was detected ten times or more. The rearrangement uses TRBV5-6 and TRBJ2-3; 8 nucleotides match TRBD2. V shed 6 bases, J shed 2 bases, and the junction held 5 bases outside the gene matches. Germline lookup yields CDR1 SGHDT and CDR2 YYEEEE. This CDR3 comprises 14 residues. The CDR3 loop reads CASITSGFTDTQYF. The CDR3 region has the DNA TGTGCCAGCATCACTAGCGGATTCACAGATACGCAGTATTTT.

By its share, this clonotype is medium-sized. The chain combines TRBV25-1 with TRBJ2-1; the D gene is possibly TRBD2 (5 bases). The CDR3 spans 15 residues. CDR1 and CDR2 (germline): MGHDK, SYGVNS. Trimming cost V 3 bases and J 0 bases, with 9 bases left between them. The CDR3 protein is CASSDPGSSYNEQFF. In nucleotides, the CDR3 is TGTGCCAGCAGTGACCCGGGGAGCTCCTACAATGAGCAGTTCTTC.

There are many counts of this clonotype. The V gene is TRBV20-1, the J gene TRBJ2-3; maybe TRBD1 (5 bases). CDR3 length equals 13 residues. V was clipped by 6 bases and J by 4 bases, with 14 bases between them. Germline lookup yields CDR1 DFQATT and CDR2 SNEGSKA (reference sequence). The CDR3 sequence: CSARAQGPDTQYF. CDR3 nucleotide sequence: TGCAGTGCCAGGGCCCAGGGCCCAGATACGCAGTATTTT.

This clonotype appeared many times. J is TRBJ1-1 and V is TRBV28; the D is unclear. CDR3 length equals 17 residues. Trimming took off 5 bases at V and 1 base at J, with 20 bases between the two ends. Germline CDR1 reads MDHEN; CDR2 reads SYDVKM. The CDR3 sequence: CASSPAMTGYENTEAFF. As DNA, the CDR3 is TGTGCCAGCAGTCCTGCTATGACGGGGTATGAGAACACTGAAGCTTTCTTT.

This clonotype was picked up many times. The gene calls are TRBV5-1 and TRBJ2-7; D perhaps matches TRBD1 (5 bases). CDR3 size: 13 residues. Trimming stripped 5 bases from V and 4 bases from J, with 13 bases between. The germline CDR1 and CDR2 sequences are SGHRS and YFSETQ. The CDR3 region is CASRRTMGYEQYF. DNA for the CDR3: TGCGCCAGCAGACGGACAATGGGGTACGAGCAGTACTTC.

This clonotype was seen at least ten times. This chain connects TRBV20-1 to TRBJ2-7, with a weak D call TRBD2 (6 bases). The CDR3 has 12 amino acids. The V end lost 3 bases, the J end lost 6 bases, and 12 bases lay between the germline ends. The germline gives CDR1 DFQATT, CDR2 SNEGSKA (reference sequence). The CDR3 sequence: CSARVGTLEQYF. The CDR3, as DNA: TGCAGTGCTAGGGTCGGGACTCTCGAGCAGTACTTC.

This clonotype was seen repeatedly, ten times or more. This chain joins TRBV12-3 or TRBV12-4 and TRBJ1-5, with D possibly matching TRBD1 (5 bases). The CDR3 contains 12 residues. Trimming removed 7 bases at V and 9 bases at J, with 13 bases between. CDR3 nucleotide sequence: TGTGCCAGCACCCAACGGGGCTCGCCCCAGCATTTT. Its translation is CASTQRGSPQHF.

The rearrangement links TRBV5-1 to TRBJ2-5; D is perhaps TRBD2 (6 bases). Per the germline V gene, CDR1 is SGHRS and CDR2 is YFSETQ. The CDR3 runs 13 residues. V shed 3 bases and J shed 4 bases, with 10 bases lying between them. CDR3 loop: CASSSGLRETQYF. Here the CDR3 DNA reads TGCGCCAGCAGCTCGGGACTGCGAGAGACCCAGTACTTC.